Listed below are T cell receptor beta chains from one sample, sequenced in a study of blood T cell repertoires in COVID-19. Generated by immunoSEQ multiplex PCR, the TCRdb table keeps only in-frame clones and is missing some. The sample lists fewer than 300,000 clones, approximately 85% occurring once. Sequenced input: peripheral blood. Every receptor here comes from a man aged 45-60 years with active or convalescent COVID-19. The CDR3 runs from the conserved cysteine through the conserved F or W. D genes are given only for firm matches. The listing skips clone size in some rows; elsewhere it reads once, few, many or a size class.

len,abundance,v_gene,j_gene,d_gene,CDR3aa,CDR3nt
12,.,TRBV9,TRBJ2-1,.,CASSQNYNEQFF,TGTGCCAGCAGCCAAAATTACAATGAGCAGTTCTTC
13,.,TRBV4-1,TRBJ1-5,.,CASSFDRNQPQHF,TGCGCCAGCAGCTTTGACAGGAACCAGCCCCAGCATTTT
22,.,TRBV28,TRBJ2-3,TRBD2,CASSSTPPSGSRGGVSTDTQYF,TGTGCCAGCAGTTCCACCCCCCCCAGCGGGAGTCGGGGGGGGGTAAGCACAGATACGCAGTATTTT
14,.,TRBV6-1,TRBJ2-7,TRBD1,CATSSGTGRYEQYF,TGTGCCACGTCCTCGGGGACAGGGCGATACGAGCAGTACTTC
12,.,TRBV19,TRBJ2-7,TRBD1,CATVDRAHEQYF,TGTGCCACCGTCGACAGGGCCCACGAGCAGTACTTC
14,few,TRBV30,TRBJ1-1,.,CAWSSWGGWMDAFF,TGTGCCTGGAGTTCCTGGGGGGGTTGGATGGATGCTTTCTTT
13,few,TRBV2,TRBJ1-4,.,CASSDQGNEKLFF,TGTGCCAGCAGTGACCAGGGAAATGAAAAACTGTTTTTT
16,.,TRBV5-1,TRBJ1-3,TRBD1,CASSLTGQSSGNTIYF,TGCGCCAGCAGCTTGACGGGACAGTCCTCTGGAAACACCATATATTTT
14,.,TRBV21-1,TRBJ2-1,.,CASSSTSGRVEQFF,TGTGCCAGCAGCTCTACTAGCGGGAGAGTTGAGCAGTTCTTC
16,.,TRBV7-9,TRBJ2-3,TRBD2,CASRRGPSGRTDTQYF,TGTGCCAGCAGACGTGGGCCTAGCGGCCGCACAGATACGCAGTATTTT
14,.,TRBV10-3,TRBJ2-3,.,CAISEAGYTDTQYF,TGTGCCATCAGTGAGGCAGGGTACACAGATACGCAGTATTTT
14,.,TRBV19,TRBJ2-7,TRBD1,CASSAGQGPYEQYF,TGTGCCAGCTCTGCGGGACAGGGACCGTACGAGCAGTACTTC
15,.,TRBV2,TRBJ2-7,.,CASSTLGQGMNEQYF,TGTGCCAGCAGTACCCTGGGCCAGGGGATGAACGAGCAGTACTTC
14,.,TRBV5-6,TRBJ2-3,.,CATSPQDSTDTQYF,TGTGCCACCTCCCCACAGGACAGCACAGATACGCAGTATTTT
15,.,TRBV6-2/TRBV6-3,TRBJ1-1,TRBD1,CASSYSGGRYTEAFF,TGTGCCAGCAGTTACTCAGGGGGCCGGTACACTGAAGCTTTCTTT
13,.,TRBV10-3,TRBJ1-1,.,CATLLTQNTEAFF,TGTGCCACCCTACTGACACAGAACACTGAAGCTTTCTTT
16,.,TRBV2,TRBJ2-2,TRBD2,CASSETSGRAHGELFF,TGTGCCAGCAGTGAAACTAGCGGGAGGGCCCATGGGGAGCTGTTTTTT
15,.,TRBV20-1,TRBJ2-7,TRBD2,CSASTGVSGGLEQYF,TGCAGTGCTAGTACTGGGGTTTCGGGGGGGCTCGAGCAGTACTTC
16,.,TRBV4-2,TRBJ2-2,TRBD2,CASSSRLAGGTGELFF,TGTGCCAGCAGCTCAAGACTAGCGGGAGGGACCGGGGAGCTGTTTTTT
15,.,TRBV5-1,TRBJ1-6,TRBD1,CASSLAETGDSPLHF,TGCGCCAGCAGCTTGGCGGAGACAGGGGATTCACCCCTCCACTTT
15,few,TRBV6-5,TRBJ2-3,TRBD1,CASSPTGDGTDTQYF,TGTGCCAGCTCCCCGACAGGGGATGGCACAGATACGCAGTATTTT
14,.,TRBV27,TRBJ1-4,.,CASSPQGSYEKLFF,TGTGCCAGCAGTCCCCAGGGGTCCTATGAAAAACTGTTTTTT
13,.,TRBV19,TRBJ2-7,.,CASSIPRAREQYF,TGTGCCAGTAGTATCCCCAGGGCTCGTGAGCAGTACTTC
16,.,TRBV2,TRBJ2-5,TRBD2,CASSEGVSGRLKTQYF,TGTGCCAGCAGTGAAGGGGTTAGCGGGAGGTTGAAGACCCAGTACTTC
12,.,TRBV7-2,TRBJ2-3,.,CASSNFVDTQYF,TGTGCCAGCAGTAACTTTGTTGATACGCAGTATTTT
15,few,TRBV7-3,TRBJ2-5,TRBD2,CASSLAGGPSETQYF,TGTGCCAGCAGCTTAGCGGGAGGGCCCTCAGAGACCCAGTACTTC
13,.,TRBV5-1,TRBJ2-7,.,CASAVTSSYEQYF,TGCGCCAGCGCTGTGACTAGCTCCTACGAGCAGTACTTC
14,.,TRBV5-8,TRBJ1-1,.,CASSLGGRGTEAFF,TGTGCCAGCAGCTTGGGGGGGCGCGGGACTGAAGCTTTCTTT
14,.,TRBV5-1,TRBJ1-2,TRBD1,CASSSGTGGLGYTF,TGCGCCAGCAGCTCCGGGACAGGGGGCTTGGGCTACACCTTC
14,few,TRBV28,TRBJ1-2,.,CASSYPGHVYGYTF,TGTGCCAGCAGTTACCCGGGACACGTCTATGGCTACACCTTC
15,many,TRBV7-9,TRBJ2-7,.,CASSLGLADPYEQYF,TGTGCCAGCAGCTTAGGGCTGGCGGATCCCTACGAGCAGTACTTC
17,.,TRBV4-1,TRBJ2-1,.,CASSQVRGLAGVNEQFF,TGCGCCAGCAGCCAAGTAAGGGGGCTAGCGGGTGTGAATGAGCAGTTCTTC
13,.,TRBV19,TRBJ2-3,TRBD1,CASSANRGDTQYF,TGTGCCAGTAGTGCGAACAGGGGGGATACGCAGTATTTT
13,.,TRBV27,TRBJ1-2,.,CASSLRQGGGYTF,TGTGCCAGCAGTTTACGGCAGGGTGGAGGCTACACCTTC
13,.,TRBV19,TRBJ2-5,TRBD2,CASSYLAGETQYF,TGTGCCAGTAGTTATCTAGCGGGGGAGACCCAGTACTTC
13,.,TRBV3-1/TRBV3-2,TRBJ1-2,.,CASSRGQSVSYTF,TGTGCCAGCAGCCGTGGACAAAGCGTCAGCTACACCTTC
14,.,TRBV30,TRBJ1-4,.,CAWGRGGRDEKLFF,TGTGCCTGGGGACGGGGGGGCAGAGATGAAAAACTGTTTTTT
16,once,TRBV6-1,TRBJ2-6,.,CASSGGGRSGANVLTF,TGTGCCAGCAGTGGTGGGGGCCGCTCTGGGGCCAACGTCCTGACTTTC
16,.,TRBV10-3,TRBJ1-5,.,CAISESGTVRGQPQHF,TGTGCCATCAGTGAGTCGGGCACCGTCCGGGGTCAGCCCCAGCATTTT
12,once,TRBV10-3,TRBJ1-5,TRBD1,CAIGTGGQPQHF,TGTGCCATTGGGACAGGGGGCCAGCCCCAGCATTTT
15,once,TRBV4-1,TRBJ2-7,TRBD1,CASSLAKQGSYEQYF,TGCGCCAGCAGCCTCGCTAAACAGGGGTCCTACGAGCAGTACTTC
14,.,TRBV11-2,TRBJ2-3,.,CASSRGLRADTQYF,TGTGCCAGCAGCCGCGGGCTGCGCGCAGATACGCAGTATTTT
12,once,TRBV7-8,TRBJ2-5,.,CASSPELGTQYF,TGTGCCAGCAGCCCCGAGCTAGGGACCCAGTACTTC
18,.,TRBV19,TRBJ2-2,TRBD2,CASSRWASGRANTGELFF,TGTGCCAGTAGTAGGTGGGCTAGCGGGAGGGCCAACACCGGGGAGCTGTTTTTT
17,.,TRBV28,TRBJ2-5,TRBD2,CASSPTLAEVSGETQYF,TGTGCCAGCAGTCCCACACTAGCGGAAGTTTCCGGGGAGACCCAGTACTTC
18,.,TRBV7-2,TRBJ2-7,TRBD2,CASSLARTSGGPTYEQYF,TGTGCCAGCAGCTTAGCCCGGACTAGCGGGGGGCCTACTTACGAGCAGTACTTC
13,.,TRBV5-6,TRBJ2-7,TRBD1,CASSSEMGQAEYF,TGTGCCAGCAGCTCCGAGATGGGACAGGCGGAGTACTTC
13,.,TRBV29-1,TRBJ2-7,TRBD1,CSVSRDRRDEQYF,TGCAGCGTTAGCCGGGACAGGAGGGACGAGCAGTACTTC
15,.,TRBV7-2,TRBJ2-7,TRBD2,CASSSLAGGSYEQYF,TGTGCCAGCAGCTCTCTAGCGGGAGGGTCCTACGAGCAGTACTTC
17,.,TRBV6-2/TRBV6-3,TRBJ2-3,TRBD2,CASSRTSGRASTDTQYF,TGTGCCAGCAGTAGGACTAGCGGGAGAGCTAGCACAGATACGCAGTATTTT
14,.,TRBV5-1,TRBJ1-1,.,CASSLVQENTEAFF,TGCGCCAGCAGCTTGGTGCAGGAGAACACTGAAGCTTTCTTT
17,once,TRBV2,TRBJ1-1,.,CASSERGRKGLGTEAFF,TGTGCCAGCAGTGAGAGGGGGAGAAAAGGGCTTGGCACTGAAGCTTTCTTT